These 8 T cell receptor beta chains came from one sample sequenced in a study of blood T cells in healthy people across ages. PCR was performed a second time for about 7 to 12 cycles using a sample-barcoded 5' primer and a J-beta primer mix. TCRdb recomputed calls from the 5' RACE reads with MiXCR, one row per CDR3 protein. Of some 1,800,000 distinct CDR3 sequences listed, about 39% are singletons. The specimen sequenced was blood. Receptors originate from a human donor in good health.

V usage is TRBV29-1 and J usage is TRBJ2-1; D gene unclear. The DNA matches TRBJ2-7 better at its end, which makes the J call doubtful. Germline-derived CDR1 and CDR2 are SQVTM and ANQGSEA. CDR3 length: 12 amino acids. Here the CDR3 DNA reads TGCAGCGTTGGGTCGTTGGATTCTCAGCAGTACTTC. It translates to CSVGSLDSQQYF.

This clonotype was recorded a few times. This chain uses TRBV24-1 with TRBJ1-1; tentatively, D is TRBD1 (5 bases). V lost 12 bases and J 1 base, leaving 11 bases between the germline ends. Germline V CDR1 and CDR2: KGHDR, SFDVKD. This CDR3 comprises 12 residues. For the CDR3, the DNA is TGTGCCTCTAGGGGATCGAACACTGAAGCTTTCTTT. This gives the protein CASRGSNTEAFF.

The J gene is TRBJ2-7, the V gene TRBV10-3; 9 nucleotides line up with TRBD1. This CDR3 comprises 18 residues. V was pared by 5 bases and J by 0 bases, with 14 bases of the junction left unmatched. Per germline, CDR1 ENHRY and CDR2 SYGVKD. CDR3 protein: CAISQTGTGKTSSYEQYF. CDR3 nucleotide sequence: TGTGCCATCAGTCAGACCGGGACAGGGAAGACAAGCTCCTACGAGCAGTACTTC.

This chain links TRBV5-1 with TRBJ1-1; 9 nucleotides match TRBD1. Trimming at V came to 3 bases and at J to 4 bases, leaving 10 bases not matched to a gene. The CDR3 runs to 16 residues. CDR1 SGHRS and CDR2 YFSETQ come from the germline V gene. The CDR3 sequence: CASSSAGQGGSTEAFF. The CDR3 coding sequence is TGCGCCAGCAGCTCCGCGGGACAGGGAGGGAGCACTGAAGCTTTCTTT.

This clonotype was recorded a few times. The chain joins TRBV7-2 to TRBJ1-4, with TRBD1 matching 11 bases. J was trimmed by 8 bases and V by 3 bases; bases with no gene match: 11. The CDR3 is made up of 17 amino acids. Germline-derived CDR1 and CDR2 are SGHTA and FQGNSA. The CDR3 region is CASSLRWPGQGGEKLFF. The CDR3 coding sequence is TGTGCCAGCAGCTTGAGGTGGCCGGGACAGGGGGGAGAAAAACTGTTTTTT. The whole variable domain, remainder taken from reference TRBV7-2 and TRBJ1-4, is GAGVSQSPSNKVTEKGKDVELRCDPISGHTALYWYRQSLGQGLEFLIYFQGNSAPDKSGLPSDRFSAERTGGSVSTLTIQRTQQEDSAVYLCASSLRWPGQGGEKLFFGSGTQLSVL.

The genes are TRBV11-2 and TRBJ1-4; D may be TRBD1 (5 bases). Deletions cut 4 bases from V and 7 bases from J, with 16 bases between. The CDR3 length is 15 residues. The germline V gene encodes CDR1 SGHAT and CDR2 FQNNGV. The CDR3 DNA sequence: TGTGCCAGCAGCTGGTACGGGACGGGGAGTGAAAAACTGTTTTTT. This translates into CASSWYGTGSEKLFF.

This clonotype was counted between two and nine times. The junction departs from germline at one end; a sequencing error may be responsible. The J gene is TRBJ2-4, the V gene TRBV7-2; D may be TRBD1 (6 bases). Germline values: CDR1 SGHTA, CDR2 FQGNSA. This CDR3 is built from 14 residues. CDR3 residues: CANSQYRTENIQYF. DNA for the CDR3: TGTGCCAACAGCCAATACCGGACAGAAAACATTCAGTACTTC.

The chain combines TRBV20-1 with TRBJ1-2; D not certain. Germline assignment: CDR1 DFQATT and CDR2 SNEGSKA (reference sequence). The CDR3 length is 14 residues. V shed 8 bases and J shed 6 bases, with 22 bases lying between them. This chain's CDR3 is CSFPVLVPGDGYTF. The CDR3 region has the DNA TGCAGTTTCCCGGTATTAGTGCCTGGGGATGGCTACACCTTC.